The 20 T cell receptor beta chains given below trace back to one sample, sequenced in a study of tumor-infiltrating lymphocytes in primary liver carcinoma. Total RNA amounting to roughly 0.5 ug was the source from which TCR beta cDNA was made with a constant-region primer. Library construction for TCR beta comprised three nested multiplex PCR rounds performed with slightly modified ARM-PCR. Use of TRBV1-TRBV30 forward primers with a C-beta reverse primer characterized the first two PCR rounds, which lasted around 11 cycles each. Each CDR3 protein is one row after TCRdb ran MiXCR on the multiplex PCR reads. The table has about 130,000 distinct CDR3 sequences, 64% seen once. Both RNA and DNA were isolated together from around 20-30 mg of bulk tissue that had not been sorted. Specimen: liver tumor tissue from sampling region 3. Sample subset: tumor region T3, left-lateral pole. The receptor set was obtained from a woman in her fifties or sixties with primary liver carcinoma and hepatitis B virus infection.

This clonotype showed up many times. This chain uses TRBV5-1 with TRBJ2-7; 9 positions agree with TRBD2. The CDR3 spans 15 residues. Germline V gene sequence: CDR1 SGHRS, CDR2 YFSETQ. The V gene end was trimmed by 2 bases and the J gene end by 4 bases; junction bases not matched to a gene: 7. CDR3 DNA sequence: TGCGCCAGCAGCTTTAGCGGGAGAACTCGATACGAGCAGTACTTC. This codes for CASSFSGRTRYEQYF.

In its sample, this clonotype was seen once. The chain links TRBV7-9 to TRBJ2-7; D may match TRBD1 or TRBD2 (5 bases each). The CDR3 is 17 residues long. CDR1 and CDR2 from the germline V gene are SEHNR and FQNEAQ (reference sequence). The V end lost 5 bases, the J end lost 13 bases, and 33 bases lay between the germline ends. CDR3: CASSPTGRQMASYDQYF. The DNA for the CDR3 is TGTGCCAGCAGCCCCACGGGGCGACAAATGGCCTCCTACGATCAATACTTC.

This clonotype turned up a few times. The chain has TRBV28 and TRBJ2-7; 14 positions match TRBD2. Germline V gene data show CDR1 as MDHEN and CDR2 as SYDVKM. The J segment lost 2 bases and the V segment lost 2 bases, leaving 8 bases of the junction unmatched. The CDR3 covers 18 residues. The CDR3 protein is CASSLRSWTSGRPYEQYF. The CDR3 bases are TGTGCCAGCAGTTTACGATCGTGGACTAGCGGGAGGCCCTACGAGCAGTACTTC.

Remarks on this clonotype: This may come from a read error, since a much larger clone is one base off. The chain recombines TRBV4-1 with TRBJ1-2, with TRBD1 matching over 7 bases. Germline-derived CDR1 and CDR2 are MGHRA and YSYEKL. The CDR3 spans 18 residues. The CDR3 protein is CTSSQDMGRDRNNYGYTF. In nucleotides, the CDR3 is TGCACCAGCAGCCAAGATATGGGCCGGGACAGAAATAACTATGGCTACACCTTC.

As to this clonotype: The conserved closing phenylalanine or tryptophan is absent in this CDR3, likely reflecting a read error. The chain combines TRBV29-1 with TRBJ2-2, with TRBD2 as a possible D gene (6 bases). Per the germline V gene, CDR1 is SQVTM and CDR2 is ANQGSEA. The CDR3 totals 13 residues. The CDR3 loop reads CSSRTGETGELFY. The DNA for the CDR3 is TGCAGTTCTCGGACGGGGGAGACCGGGGAGCTGTTTTAT.

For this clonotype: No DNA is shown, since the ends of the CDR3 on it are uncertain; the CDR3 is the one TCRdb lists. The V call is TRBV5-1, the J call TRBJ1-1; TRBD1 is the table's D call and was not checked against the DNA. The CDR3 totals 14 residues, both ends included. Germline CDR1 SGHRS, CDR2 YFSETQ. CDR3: CASSWGTGNTETFF.

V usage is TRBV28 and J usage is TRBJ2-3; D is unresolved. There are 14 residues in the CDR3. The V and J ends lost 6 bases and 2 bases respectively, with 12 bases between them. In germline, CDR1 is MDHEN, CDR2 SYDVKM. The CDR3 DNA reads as TGTGCCAGCAGCCTTCCACAAAACACAGATACGCAGTATTTT. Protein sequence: CASSLPQNTDTQYF.

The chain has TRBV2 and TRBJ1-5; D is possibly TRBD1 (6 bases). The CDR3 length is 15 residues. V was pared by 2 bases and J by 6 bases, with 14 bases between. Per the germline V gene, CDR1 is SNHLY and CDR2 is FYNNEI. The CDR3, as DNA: TGTGCCAGCAGTGAACGAGGACAGTTAGGTCAGCCCCAGCATTTT. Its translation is CASSERGQLGQPQHF.

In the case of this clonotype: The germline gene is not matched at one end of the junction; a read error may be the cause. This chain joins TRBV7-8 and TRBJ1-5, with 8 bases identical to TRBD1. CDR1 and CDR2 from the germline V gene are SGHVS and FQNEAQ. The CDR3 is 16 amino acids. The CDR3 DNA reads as TGTGCCAGCAACTTAGAGGCAGGGGGCTATGGCGGGCCCCAGCATTTT. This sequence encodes CASNLEAGGYGGPQHF.

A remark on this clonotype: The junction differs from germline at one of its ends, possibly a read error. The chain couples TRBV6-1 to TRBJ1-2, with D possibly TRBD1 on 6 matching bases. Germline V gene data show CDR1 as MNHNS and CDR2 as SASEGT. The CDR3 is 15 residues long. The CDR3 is CVSSEVAGAPYGYTF. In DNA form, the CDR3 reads TGTGTCAGCAGTGAGGTGGCAGGGGCCCCTTATGGCTACACCTTC.

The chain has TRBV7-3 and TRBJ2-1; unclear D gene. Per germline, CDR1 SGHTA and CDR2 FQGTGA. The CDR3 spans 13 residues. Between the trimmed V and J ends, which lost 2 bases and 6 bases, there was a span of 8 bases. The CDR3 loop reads CASSLGRLNEQFF. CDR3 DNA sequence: TGTGCCAGCAGCTTAGGACGGCTCAATGAGCAGTTCTTC.

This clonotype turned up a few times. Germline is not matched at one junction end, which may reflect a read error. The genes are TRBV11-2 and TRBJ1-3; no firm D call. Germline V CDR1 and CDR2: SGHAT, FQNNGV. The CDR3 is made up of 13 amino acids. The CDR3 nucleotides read TGTGCCAGCATCTTATTTCGGGGAAACACCATATGTTTT. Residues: CASILFRGNTICF.

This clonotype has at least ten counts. The CDR3 spells CASSSKGRSSYEQYF. The CDR3 coding sequence is TGTGCCAGCAGCTCAAAGGGACGATCCTCCTACGAGCAGTACTTC. The V gene is TRBV5-6, the J gene TRBJ2-7, with D perhaps being TRBD1 or TRBD2 (5 bases each). The CDR3 runs 15 residues. Between the trimmed V and J ends, which lost 3 bases and 0 bases, there was a span of 13 bases. Germline CDR1 is SGHDT and CDR2 is YYEEEE.

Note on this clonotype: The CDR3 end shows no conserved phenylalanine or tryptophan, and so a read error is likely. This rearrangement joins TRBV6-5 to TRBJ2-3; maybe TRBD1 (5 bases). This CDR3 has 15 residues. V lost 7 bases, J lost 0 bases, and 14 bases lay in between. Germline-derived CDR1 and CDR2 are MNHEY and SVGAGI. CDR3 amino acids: CASIPGFPSTDTQYL. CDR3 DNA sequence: TGTGCCAGCATTCCAGGGTTCCCCAGCACAGATACGCAGTATTTA.

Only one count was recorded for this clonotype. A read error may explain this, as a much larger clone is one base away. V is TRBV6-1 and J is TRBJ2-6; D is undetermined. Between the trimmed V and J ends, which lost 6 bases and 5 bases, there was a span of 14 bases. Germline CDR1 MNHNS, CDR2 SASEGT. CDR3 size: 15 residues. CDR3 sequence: CASSMMRTRANVLTF. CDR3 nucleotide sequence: TGTGCCAGCAGCATGATGCGAACTCGGGCCAACGTCCTGACTTTC.

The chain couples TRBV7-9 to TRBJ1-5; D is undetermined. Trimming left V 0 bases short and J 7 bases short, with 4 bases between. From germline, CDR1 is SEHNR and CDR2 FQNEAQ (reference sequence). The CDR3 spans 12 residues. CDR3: CASSLAGQPQHF. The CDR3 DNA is TGTGCCAGCAGCTTAGCGGGGCAGCCCCAGCATTTT.

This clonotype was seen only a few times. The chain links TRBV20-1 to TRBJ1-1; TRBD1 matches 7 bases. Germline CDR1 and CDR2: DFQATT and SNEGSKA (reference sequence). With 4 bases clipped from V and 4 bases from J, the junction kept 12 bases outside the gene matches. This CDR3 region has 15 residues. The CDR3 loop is CSATNDRVGGTEAFF. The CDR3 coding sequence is TGCAGTGCTACTAACGACAGGGTAGGGGGCACTGAAGCTTTCTTT.

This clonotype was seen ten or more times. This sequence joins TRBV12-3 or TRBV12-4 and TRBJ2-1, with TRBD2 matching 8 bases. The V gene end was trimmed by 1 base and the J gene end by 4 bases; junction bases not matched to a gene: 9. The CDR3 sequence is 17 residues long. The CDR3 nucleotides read TGTGCCAGCAGTTTAGGTGGGGCTAGCGGGTTATACAATGAGCAGTTCTTC. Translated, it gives CASSLGGASGLYNEQFF.

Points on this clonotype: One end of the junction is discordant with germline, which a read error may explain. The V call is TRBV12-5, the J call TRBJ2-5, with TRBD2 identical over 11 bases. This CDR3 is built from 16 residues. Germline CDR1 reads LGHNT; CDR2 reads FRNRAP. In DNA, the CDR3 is TGTGCTAATGGTTTGGCGGGACTAGCGGATGGAGAGACCGAGTACTTC. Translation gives CANGLAGLADGETEYF.

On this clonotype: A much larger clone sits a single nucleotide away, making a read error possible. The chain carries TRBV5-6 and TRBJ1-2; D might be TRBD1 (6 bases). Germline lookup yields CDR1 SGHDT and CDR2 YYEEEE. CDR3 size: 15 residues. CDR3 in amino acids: CASSLVGGLPDGFTF. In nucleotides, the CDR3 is TGTGCCAGCAGCTTGGTCGGGGGGCTTCCGGACGGCTTCACCTTC.